These T cell receptor beta chains were read from a single sample in a study of T cells after yellow fever vaccination. Using its own MiXCR run on the 5' RACE reads, TCRdb lists one record per CDR3 protein. This table has more than 300,000 distinct CDR3 sequences, around 4.4% appearing once. The sample was PBMCs, taken 15 days after the yellow fever booster vaccination. Receptor source: a man in his late teens or twenties who received the YFV17D yellow fever vaccine. Both conserved end residues are part of each CDR3. Each record gives: J gene, clone size, CDR3 length, D gene, V gene, CDR3 DNA, CDR3 protein. The D gene is left open where the match is weak. The size field is filled for only some rows; it gives once, few, many or a size class.

TRBJ2-1	many	14	TRBD2	TRBV29-1	TGCAGCGTGGACGCTAGCGGGGGGTACAATGAGCAGTTCTTC	CSVDASGGYNEQFF
TRBJ2-1	many	14	.	TRBV6-2/TRBV6-3	TGTGCCAGCAGTACCGGACTGGCCTGGGCTGAGCAGTTCTTC	CASSTGLAWAEQFF
TRBJ2-7	.	14	.	TRBV12-3/TRBV12-4	TGTGCCAGCAGTTTACCCCCTAACTCCTACGAGCAGTACTTC	CASSLPPNSYEQYF
TRBJ2-5	many	15	.	TRBV10-3	TGTGCCATCAGTCCTACAGGGGGGGCCGGTGAGACCCAGTACTTC	CAISPTGGAGETQYF
TRBJ1-2	.	13	.	TRBV6-6	TGTGCCAGCAGACGACCCATACAGGGAAGCTACACCTTC	CASRRPIQGSYTF
TRBJ2-1	.	16	TRBD2	TRBV3-1	TGTGCCAGCAGCCACCCAGCGACGGGACTGGGAGGGATGCAGTTCTTC	CASSHPATGLGGMQFF
TRBJ1-1	many	15	.	TRBV15	TGTGCCACCAGCAGGCCCGGGACGGGGAACACTGAAGCTTTCTTT	CATSRPGTGNTEAFF
TRBJ2-7	.	12	TRBD1	TRBV30	TGTGCCTGGAGTGTACAAGGGGGCTGGGTGTACTTC	CAWSVQGGWVYF
TRBJ2-7	many	15	.	TRBV7-2	TGTGCCAGCAGCTTAGCGGGGGAGATTTCCTACGAGCAGTACTTC	CASSLAGEISYEQYF
TRBJ2-7	few	17	TRBD1	TRBV7-2	TGTGCCAGCAGCTTAAGGGGGCAGGAGATAGGATCCTACGAGCAGTACTTC	CASSLRGQEIGSYEQYF
TRBJ2-5	many	11	.	TRBV5-1	TGCGCCAGCAAAACCCAAGAGACCCAGTACTTC	CASKTQETQYF
TRBJ2-5	many	14	.	TRBV9	TGTGCCAGCAGCGACGGACCCTCCCTGGGGACCCAGTACTTC	CASSDGPSLGTQYF
TRBJ2-3	many	17	TRBD2	TRBV4-3	TGCGCCAGCAGCCAAGGGCCGACTAGCGGGGGGAGAGATACGCAGTATTTT	CASSQGPTSGGRDTQYF
TRBJ1-2	.	13	TRBD1	TRBV27	TGTGCCAGCAGGATGACAGGGGCCTATGGCTACACCTTC	CASRMTGAYGYTF
TRBJ2-5	many	15	TRBD2	TRBV20-1	TGCAGTGCTAGACGGACTAGCGGGGCAAAAGAGACCCAGTACTTC	CSARRTSGAKETQYF
TRBJ2-5	few	15	.	TRBV7-6	TGTGCCAGCAGCTTAAACGAGGGCCAGGGGGAGACCCAGTACTTC	CASSLNEGQGETQYF
TRBJ2-1	.	15	.	TRBV6-5	TGTGCCAGCAGTTACTCCGGGGGCCGGTCGAATGAGCAGTTCTTC	CASSYSGGRSNEQFF
TRBJ2-7	.	14	.	TRBV20-1	TGCAGTGCTAGCCGTAGCTTATGGTCCTACGAGCAGTACTTC	CSASRSLWSYEQYF
TRBJ1-2	.	13	TRBD1	TRBV6-1	TGTGCCAGCAGTGAATTGGGACAGGGTGGCTACACCTTC	CASSELGQGGYTF
TRBJ1-3	.	14	.	TRBV28	TGTGCCAGCAGGCCCGGGGGTCCTGGAAACACCATATATTTT	CASRPGGPGNTIYF
TRBJ2-5	many	13	.	TRBV5-5	TGTGCCAGCAGCTTATGGGCCGTGGAGACCCAGTACTTC	CASSLWAVETQYF
TRBJ1-5	many	13	.	TRBV7-9	TGTGCCAGCAGCTTAGCGGAGGACCAGCCCCAGCATTTT	CASSLAEDQPQHF
TRBJ2-5	.	14	.	TRBV7-9	TGTGCCAGCAGCTTTCCGCGGGCGAAAGAGACCCAGTACTTC	CASSFPRAKETQYF
TRBJ1-5	many	13	.	TRBV20-1	TGCAGTGCTAGAATGGCACCAAATCAGCCCCAGCATTTT	CSARMAPNQPQHF